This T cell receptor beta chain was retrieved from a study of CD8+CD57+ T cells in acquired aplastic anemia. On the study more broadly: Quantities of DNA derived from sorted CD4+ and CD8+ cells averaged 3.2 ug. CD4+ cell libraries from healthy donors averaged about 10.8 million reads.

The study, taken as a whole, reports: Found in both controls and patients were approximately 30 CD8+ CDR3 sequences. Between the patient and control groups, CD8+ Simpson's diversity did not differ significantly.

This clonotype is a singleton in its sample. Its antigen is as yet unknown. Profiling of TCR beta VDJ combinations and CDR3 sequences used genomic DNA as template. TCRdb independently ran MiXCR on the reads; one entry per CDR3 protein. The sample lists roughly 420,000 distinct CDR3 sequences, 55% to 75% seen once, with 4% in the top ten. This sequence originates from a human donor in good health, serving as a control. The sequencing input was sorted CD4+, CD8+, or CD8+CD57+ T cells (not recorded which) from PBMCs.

The CDR3 sequence is CASSLGETGWAYEQYF. CDR3 nucleotide sequence: TGTGCCAGCAGCTTAGGGGAGACAGGGTGGGCTTACGAGCAGTACTTC. The chain carries TRBV7-2 and TRBJ2-7; the match to TRBD1 covers 7 bases. CDR3 length: 16 amino acids. V lost 1 base and J lost 4; bases outside the gene matches: 10. CDR1 is SGHTA and CDR2 is FQGNSA in the germline V gene.